This T cell receptor (beta chain) stems from a study of OX40 agonist ivuxolimab in advanced cancers. Germline CDR1 WNHNN, CDR2 SYGVQD (reference sequence). The CDR3 runs to 13 residues. V was pared by 8 bases and J by 0 bases, with 11 bases between. The method was immunoSEQ multiplex PCR; TCRdb's version includes in-frame clones alone and lacks a portion of them. The table lists roughly 86,000 clones, around nine tenths of them singletons. V and J are TRBV10-1 and TRBJ2-7; TRBD2 might be the D (6 bases). The sequencing used CD4+ or CD8+ T cells sorted from blood, collected in a trial of the OX40 agonist ivuxolimab. The sequence came from an adult with an advanced solid tumor such as melanoma, head and neck, liver or kidney cancer. CDR3 DNA sequence: TGCGCCAGCCAACGGCGGGGCTCCTACGAGCAGTACTTC. Amino acid sequence: CASQRRGSYEQYF.